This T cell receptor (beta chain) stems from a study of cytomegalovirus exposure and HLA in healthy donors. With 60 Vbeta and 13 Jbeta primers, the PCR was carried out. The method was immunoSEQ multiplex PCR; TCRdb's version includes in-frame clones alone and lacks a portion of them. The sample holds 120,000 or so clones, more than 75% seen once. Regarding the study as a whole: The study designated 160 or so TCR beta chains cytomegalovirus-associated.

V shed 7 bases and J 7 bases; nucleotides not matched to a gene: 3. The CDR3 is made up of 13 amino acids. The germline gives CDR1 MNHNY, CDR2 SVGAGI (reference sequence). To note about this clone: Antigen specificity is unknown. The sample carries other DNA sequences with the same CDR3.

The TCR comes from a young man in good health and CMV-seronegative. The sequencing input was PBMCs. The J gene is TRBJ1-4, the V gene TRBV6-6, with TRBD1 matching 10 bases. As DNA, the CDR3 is TGTGCCAGCACCCGGACAGGGGGTGAAAAACTGTTTTTT. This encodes CASTRTGGEKLFF.